One sample yielded the 27 T cell receptor beta chains listed below, sequenced in a study of T cell clonality in common variable immunodeficiency. The method was immunoSEQ multiplex PCR; TCRdb's version includes in-frame clones alone and lacks a portion of them. The specimen has tens of thousands of clones, none found just once. Sequences were obtained from peripheral blood mononuclear cells. These TCRs come from a person aged 18 to 70 in good health.

This clone appeared many times. Read data end 3 residues before the CDR3 end; the end is taken from the germline J gene. This chain uses TRBV11-2 with TRBJ2-7; 11 positions agree with TRBD1. V shed 3 bases and J 4 bases; nucleotides not matched to a gene: 2. In germline, CDR1 is SGHAT, CDR2 FQNNGV. This CDR3 contains 14 residues. CDR3 region: CASSFRDRGYEQYF. The CDR3 DNA, read in part, is TGTGCCAGCAGCTTCCGGGACAGGGGGTACGAG.

This clone was seen only a few times. From the germline J gene comes the end of the CDR3, since the read stops 3 residues before it. The J gene is TRBJ1-2, the V gene TRBV5-1; 11 nucleotides agree with TRBD1. Per the germline V gene, CDR1 is SGHRS and CDR2 is YFSETQ. The CDR3 consists of 15 residues. CDR3 DNA (partial): TGCGCCAGCAGCACGAGGACAGGGGGCCCAGATACC. Translation: CASSTRTGGPDT. In full, the CDR3 reads CASSTRTGGPDTYTF.

There are many counts of this clone. The CDR3 end lies 3 residues beyond the end of the read and is filled in from the germline J gene. The rearrangement joins TRBV18 to TRBJ2-3; possibly TRBD1 for D (6 bases). CDR1 and CDR2 (germline): KGHSH, LQKENI. CDR3 length: 14 amino acids. Partial CDR3 DNA: TGTGCCAGCTCCCGCCCAGGGGCGAAAGAGACG. Translated, it gives CASSRPGAKET. In full, the CDR3 is CASSRPGAKETQYF.

This clone occurred many times. The read halts 3 residues ahead of the CDR3 end, with the missing end drawn from the germline J gene. The chain couples TRBV5-1 to TRBJ1-1; TRBD1 agrees at 10 bases. The CDR3 covers 15 residues. V dropped 3 bases and J dropped 4; count of bases not matched to a gene: 6. CDR1 SGHRS and CDR2 YFSETQ come from the germline V gene. The DNA read from the CDR3 is TGCGCCAGCAGCTCGGGGACAGGGGAGTTCACTGAA. Its protein product is CASSSGTGEFTE. The complete CDR3 sequence is CASSSGTGEFTEAFF.

This clone was counted ten times or more. The CDR3 loop reads CAWSRDSFYEQYF. The DNA read from the CDR3 is TGTGCCTGGAGTAGGGACAGTTTCTACGAG. V usage is TRBV30 and J usage is TRBJ2-7; TRBD1 matches 7 bases. The read ends 3 residues before the CDR3 terminus; that terminus is restored from the germline J gene. Germline-derived CDR1 and CDR2 are GTSNPN and SVGIG (reference sequence). V was clipped by 2 bases and J by 3 bases; unmatched bases: 4. The CDR3 consists of 13 residues.

Ten or more counts support this clone. CDR3 protein: CAWRIPQGWGSGANVLTF. The sequenced part of the CDR3 DNA is TGTGCCTGGCGTATACCTCAGGGTTGGGGCTCTGGGGCCAACGTC. The chain has TRBV30 and TRBJ2-6; D might be TRBD1 (5 bases). The read terminates 3 residues ahead of where the CDR3 ends, so the germline J gene completes it. CDR3 size: 18 residues. The germline V and J ends were trimmed by 5 bases and 0 bases, with 20 bases remaining between them. Germline assignment: CDR1 GTSNPN and CDR2 SVGIG (reference sequence).

This clone occurred many times. The read stops 3 residues short of the end of the CDR3; the missing end is completed from the germline J gene. The rearrangement uses TRBV6-1 and TRBJ1-6; 8 nucleotides align to TRBD1. This CDR3 is 15 amino acids long. With 1 base clipped from V and 8 bases from J, the junction kept 4 bases outside the gene matches. Germline V lookup: CDR1 MNHNS, CDR2 SASEGT. The CDR3 loop is CASSEVGTGHSPLHF. The sequenced CDR3 bases are TGTGCCAGCAGTGAAGTAGGGACAGGTCATTCACCC.

This clone was counted at least ten times. The CDR3 is cut off 3 residues early in the read; its end comes from the germline J gene. The V call is TRBV29-1, the J call TRBJ1-2; 9 positions agree with TRBD1. The CDR3 runs to 14 residues. From germline, CDR1 is SQVTM and CDR2 ANQGSEA. CDR3 residues: CSVGGTGQGEVYTF. The DNA read from the CDR3 is TGCAGCGTTGGAGGGACGGGACAGGGAGAAGTC.

This clone was recorded at least ten times. The CDR3 extends 3 residues past the end of the read, so its final part is completed from the germline J gene. The V call is TRBV6-1, the J call TRBJ2-7; D is ambiguous. Germline CDR1 and CDR2: MNHNS and SASEGT. Trimming stripped 2 bases from V and 2 bases from J, with 7 bases between. The CDR3 covers 13 residues. The CDR3 reads CASSEQITYEQYF. The CDR3 DNA, read in part, is TGTGCCAGCAGTGAACAGATTACCTACGAG.

This clone was detected many times. Other DNA variants within this sample encode the same CDR3. The CDR3 loop reads CASSPRVRETQYF. CDR3 DNA, as far as it was read: TGTGCCAGCTCACCAAGGGTTAGAGAGACC. This chain joins TRBV18 and TRBJ2-5, with no clear D. The CDR3 is cut off 3 residues early in the read; its end comes from the germline J gene. V was cut by 2 bases and J by 4 bases, with 8 bases left in between. The length of the CDR3 is 13 residues. Germline CDR1 KGHSH, CDR2 LQKENI.

This clone showed up many times. The DNA ends 3 residues before the CDR3 does, and the rest of the CDR3 is filled in from the germline J gene. The V and J genes are TRBV5-1 and TRBJ1-1, with a possible D match to TRBD1 (5 bases). Germline V CDR1 and CDR2: SGHRS, YFSETQ. The CDR3 is made up of 14 amino acids. Trimming took off 2 bases at V and 5 bases at J, with 13 bases between the two ends. The CDR3 loop is CASSFGGEGTEAFF. The DNA read from the CDR3 is TGCGCCAGCAGCTTTGGGGGGGAAGGGACTGAA. Drawing the rest from reference TRBV5-1 and TRBJ1-1, the complete variable domain is KAGVTQTPRYLIKTRGQQVTLSCSPISGHRSVSWYQQTPGQGLQFLFEYFSETQRNKGNFPGRFSGRQFSNSRSEMNVSTLELGDSALYLCASSFGGEGTEAFFGQGTRLTVV.

This clone was counted many times. With the read ending 3 residues before the CDR3 end, the germline J gene is used to fill in that end. The chain carries TRBV5-1 and TRBJ2-2, with 8 bases aligning to TRBD2. V dropped 5 bases and J dropped 6; count of bases not matched to a gene: 12. The CDR3 consists of 16 residues. Germline V gene sequence: CDR1 SGHRS, CDR2 YFSETQ. The CDR3 region is CASSSARGGLAGELFF. The DNA read from the CDR3 is TGCGCCAGCAGTTCTGCCCGGGGGGGCTTGGCCGGGGAG.

This clone was detected ten times or more. The read ends 3 residues before the CDR3 terminus; that terminus is restored from the germline J gene. The rearrangement links TRBV5-5 to TRBJ1-6, with TRBD1 identical over 7 bases. The V segment lost 4 bases and the J segment 7 bases; nucleotides outside the gene matches: 8. The CDR3 runs 15 residues. From germline, CDR1 is SGHKS and CDR2 YYEKEE (reference sequence). CDR3 sequence reads: CASSDWTGTNSPLHF. The CDR3 bases that were read are TGTGCCAGCAGCGATTGGACAGGAACAAATTCACCC.

This clone came up a few times. With the read ending 3 residues before the CDR3 end, the germline J gene is used to fill in that end. The chain couples TRBV7-2 to TRBJ2-2, with unresolved D. The germline V gene encodes CDR1 SGHTA and CDR2 FQGNSA. This CDR3 comprises 13 residues. The DNA read from the CDR3 is TGTGCCAGCAGCCCCTGGATAACAGAAAAG. This sequence encodes CASSPWITEK. In full, the CDR3 is CASSPWITEKLFF.

Turning to this clone: The CDR3 goes on 3 residues after the read ends, and that part is filled in from the germline J gene. V usage is TRBV20-1 and J usage is TRBJ2-3; the D gene is possibly TRBD2 (6 bases). Per the germline V gene, CDR1 is DFQATT and CDR2 is SNEGSKA (reference sequence). The CDR3 has 14 residues. The CDR3 loop reads CSAKWGEAQETQYF. CDR3 DNA, as far as it was read: TGCAGTGCTAAGTGGGGGGAGGCCCAAGAGACG.

This clone was observed a few times. The CDR3 end is not reached by the read, which stops 3 residues before it; the germline J gene fills it in. The chain carries TRBV10-2 and TRBJ2-5; the match to TRBD1 covers 11 bases. This CDR3 comprises 13 residues. Germline V gives CDR1 WSHSY, CDR2 SAAADI. V dropped 8 bases and J dropped 5; count of bases not matched to a gene: 4. The sequenced part of the CDR3 DNA is TGCGCCAGCGGACAGGGGGCGCGTGAGACC. Translated: CASGQGARET. The CDR3 in full is CASGQGARETQYF.

This clone was observed many times. From the germline J gene comes the end of the CDR3, since the read stops 3 residues before it. The rearrangement joins TRBV5-1 to TRBJ2-7, with TRBD2 matching over 8 bases. V gave up 0 bases and J gave up 3 bases; unmatched junction bases: 5. CDR1 is SGHRS, CDR2 YFSETQ, per germline. This CDR3 spans 15 amino acids. The CDR3 bases that were read are TGCGCCAGCAGCTTGGCCGGGGGGGGAGGCTACGAG. Protein product: CASSLAGGGGYE. The full CDR3 protein reads CASSLAGGGGYEQYF.

This clone was detected ten times or more. The read ends 3 residues early relative to the CDR3; the germline J gene fills the gap. The gene calls are TRBV20-1 and TRBJ2-7; no reliable D call. V lost 3 bases to trimming and J lost 0 bases, with 12 bases between them. Germline V CDR1 and CDR2: DFQATT, SNEGSKA (reference sequence). The CDR3 spans 14 residues. The CDR3 spells CSASESWASYEQYF. The sequenced CDR3 bases are TGCAGTGCTAGCGAGTCCTGGGCCTCCTACGAG.

This clone was observed at least ten times. Read sequence stops 3 residues before the CDR3 end, and the germline J gene provides the missing end. The genes are TRBV19 and TRBJ1-1; 10 nucleotides line up with TRBD1. CDR3 length equals 15 residues. V shed 7 bases and J 0 bases; nucleotides not matched to a gene: 5. The V gene's germline CDR1 is LNHDA and CDR2 SQIVND (reference sequence). The CDR3 DNA, read in part, is TGTGCCAGTACCCCGACAGGGGGCATGAACACTGAA. Translated, it gives CASTPTGGMNTE. The entire CDR3 is CASTPTGGMNTEAFF.

This clone was observed many times. The read ends 3 residues shy of where the CDR3 ends; the end is completed using the germline J gene. V is TRBV29-1 and J is TRBJ2-7, with 8 bases that match TRBD1. Germline CDR1 and CDR2: SQVTM and ANQGSEA. V gave up 5 bases and J gave up 3 bases; unmatched junction bases: 12. The CDR3 has 15 residues. The CDR3 here is CSVQGAQEEIYEQYF. The covered CDR3 bases are TGCAGCGTTCAGGGGGCCCAGGAAGAAATCTACGAG.

On this clone: The observed sequence ends 3 residues before the CDR3 terminus, with the missing tail filled in from the germline J gene. The chain carries TRBV19 and TRBJ1-5; TRBD1 might be the D (5 bases). The CDR3 runs to 15 residues. Trimming took off 5 bases at V and 2 bases at J, with 13 bases between the two ends. The germline V gene has CDR1 LNHDA and CDR2 SQIVND (reference sequence). The CDR3 protein is CASSPVTGGNQPQHF. The covered CDR3 bases are TGTGCCAGTAGTCCTGTGACGGGGGGCAATCAGCCC. Combining the CDR3 with reference TRBV19 and TRBJ1-5 gives the whole variable domain DGGITQSPKYLFRKEGQNVTLSCEQNLNHDAMYWYRQDPGQGLRLIYYSQIVNDFQKGDIAEGYSVSREKKESFPLTVTSAQKNPTAFYLCASSPVTGGNQPQHFGDGTRLSIL.

This clone was seen more than once but under ten times. Sequencing ends 3 residues short of the CDR3 end; the germline J gene provides the rest. V usage is TRBV30 and J usage is TRBJ2-4; D might be TRBD1 (6 bases). The CDR3 is 12 amino acids. Looked up from germline, CDR1 is GTSNPN and CDR2 is SVGIG (reference sequence). The part of the CDR3 DNA that was read is TGTGCCTGGTCGCGACAGGCCTATGGT. Its protein is CAWSRQAYG. The complete CDR3 protein is CAWSRQAYGQYF.

Of note for this clone: Read coverage stops 3 residues before the CDR3 terminus; the germline J gene supplies the remainder. The chain combines TRBV20-1 with TRBJ1-3; D might be TRBD1 (5 bases). The CDR3 covers 14 residues. Trimming removed 2 bases from V and 0 bases from J, with 8 bases in between. The germline V gene has CDR1 DFQATT and CDR2 SNEGSKA (reference sequence). The CDR3 here is CSARHRYSGNTIYF. CDR3 bases read: TGCAGTGCTAGACACAGGTACTCTGGAAACACC.

This clone was recorded many times. The sequence runs out 3 residues before the end of the CDR3; the remainder is reconstructed from the germline J gene. This chain uses TRBV5-1 with TRBJ1-2; no firm D call. Germline V CDR1 and CDR2: SGHRS, YFSETQ. The CDR3 consists of 12 residues. With 0 bases removed from V and 4 bases from J, the gap between germline ends came to 4 bases. The CDR3 spells CASSLDTYGYTF. The sequenced part of the CDR3 DNA is TGCGCCAGCAGCTTGGACACCTATGGC.

This clone was seen at least ten times. The missing CDR3 end, 3 residues past where the read stops, is filled in from the germline J gene. The chain joins TRBV19 to TRBJ1-1; a weak D match, TRBD1 (6 bases). The length of the CDR3 is 13 residues. Germline V CDR1 and CDR2: LNHDA, SQIVND (reference sequence). Deletions cut 6 bases from V and 6 bases from J, with 14 bases between. CDR3 residues: CASRDTQGPEAFF. CDR3 DNA (partial): TGTGCCAGTAGGGATACTCAGGGGCCTGAA. The whole variable domain, remainder taken from reference TRBV19 and TRBJ1-1, is DGGITQSPKYLFRKEGQNVTLSCEQNLNHDAMYWYRQDPGQGLRLIYYSQIVNDFQKGDIAEGYSVSREKKESFPLTVTSAQKNPTAFYLCASRDTQGPEAFFGQGTRLTVV.

There are a few counts of this clone. The CDR3 end lies 3 residues beyond the end of the read and is filled in from the germline J gene. V usage is TRBV18 and J usage is TRBJ1-2; 10 positions agree with TRBD1. CDR1 and CDR2 from the germline V gene are KGHSH and LQKENI. V shed 3 bases, J shed 6 bases, and the junction held 13 bases outside the gene matches. The CDR3 loop spans 17 amino acids. The DNA read from the CDR3 is TGTGCCAGCTCACCCCAGACAGGGGGCGCAGGGTACGATGGC. Amino acid sequence: CASSPQTGGAGYDG. The entire CDR3 protein reads CASSPQTGGAGYDGYTF. The full variable domain, in which reference TRBV18 and TRBJ1-2 provide the parts outside the CDR3, is NAGVMQNPRHLVRRRGQEARLRCSPMKGHSHVYWYRQLPEEGLKFMVYLQKENIIDESGMPKERFSAEFPKEGPSILRIQQVVRGDSAAYFCASSPQTGGAGYDGYTFGSGTRLTVV.

This clone was seen repeatedly, ten times or more. From the germline J gene comes the end of the CDR3, since the read stops 3 residues before it. The V gene is TRBV20-1, the J gene TRBJ2-1, with 16 positions matching TRBD2. The CDR3 runs 16 residues. Germline CDR1 DFQATT, CDR2 SNEGSKA (reference sequence). V lost 3 bases to trimming and J lost 3 bases; unmatched junction nucleotides: 2. The CDR3 loop is CSASGTSGGDYNEQFF. CDR3 DNA, as far as it was read: TGCAGTGCTAGTGGGACTAGCGGGGGGGACTACAATGAG.